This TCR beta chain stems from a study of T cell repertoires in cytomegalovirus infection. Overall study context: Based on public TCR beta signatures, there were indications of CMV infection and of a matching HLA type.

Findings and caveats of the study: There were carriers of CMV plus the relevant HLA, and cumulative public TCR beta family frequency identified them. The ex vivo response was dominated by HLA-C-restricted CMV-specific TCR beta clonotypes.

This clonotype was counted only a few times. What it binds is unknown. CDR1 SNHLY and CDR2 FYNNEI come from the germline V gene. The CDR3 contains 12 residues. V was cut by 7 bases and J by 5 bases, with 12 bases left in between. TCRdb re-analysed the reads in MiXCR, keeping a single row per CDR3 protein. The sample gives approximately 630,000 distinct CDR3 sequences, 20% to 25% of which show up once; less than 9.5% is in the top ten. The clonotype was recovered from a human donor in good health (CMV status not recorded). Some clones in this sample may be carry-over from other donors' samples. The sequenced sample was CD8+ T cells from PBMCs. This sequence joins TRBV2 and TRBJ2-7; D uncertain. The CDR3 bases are TGTGCCAGCAAGGGTGGGATCCACGAGCAGTACGTC. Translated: CASKGGIHEQYV.